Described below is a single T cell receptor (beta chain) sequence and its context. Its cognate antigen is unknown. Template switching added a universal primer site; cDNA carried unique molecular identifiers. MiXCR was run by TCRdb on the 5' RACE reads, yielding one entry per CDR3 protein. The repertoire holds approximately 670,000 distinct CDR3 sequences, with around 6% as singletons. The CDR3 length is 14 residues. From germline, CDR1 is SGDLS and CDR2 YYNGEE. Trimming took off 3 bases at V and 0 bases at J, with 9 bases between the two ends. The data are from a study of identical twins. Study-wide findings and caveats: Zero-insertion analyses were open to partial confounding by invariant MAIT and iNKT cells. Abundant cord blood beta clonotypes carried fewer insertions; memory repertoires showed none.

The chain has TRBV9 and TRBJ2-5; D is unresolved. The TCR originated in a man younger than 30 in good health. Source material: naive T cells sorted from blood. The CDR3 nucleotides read TGTGCCAGCAGCGGCCCCAAAGACCAAGAGACCCAGTACTTC. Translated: CASSGPKDQETQYF.